The 10 T cell receptor beta chains reported below all come from one sample, sequenced in a study of blood T cell repertoires in COVID-19. Generated by immunoSEQ multiplex PCR, the TCRdb table keeps only in-frame clones and is missing some. Altogether 200,000 to 300,000 clones are present, 85% being singletons, with the ten largest covering 5.5% to 7.5%. Source material: peripheral blood. The source is a woman aged 60-75 years with active or convalescent COVID-19.

The rearrangement links TRBV6-5 to TRBJ2-2; D gene unclear. The V end lost 0 bases, the J end lost 0 bases, and 8 bases lay between the germline ends. CDR1 and CDR2 (germline): MNHEY, SVGAGI. The CDR3 loop spans 16 amino acids. The CDR3 region is CASSYSADTNTGELFF. In DNA form, the CDR3 reads TGTGCCAGCAGTTACTCAGCCGACACGAACACCGGGGAGCTGTTTTTT.

This clone occurred once. The chain joins TRBV4-1 to TRBJ2-3, with D maybe TRBD2 (5 bases). V lost 1 base, J lost 7 bases, and 18 bases lay in between. CDR1 and CDR2 (germline): MGHRA, YSYEKL. This CDR3 is 16 amino acids long. The CDR3 protein is CASSQGGRAGQYTQYF. As DNA, the CDR3 is TGCGCCAGCAGCCAAGGCGGGCGCGCCGGGCAATATACGCAGTATTTT.

J is TRBJ1-2 and V is TRBV2, with TRBD1 matching over 7 bases. The CDR3 has 15 residues. Germline CDR1 is SNHLY and CDR2 is FYNNEI. The V segment lost 9 bases and the J segment 3 bases; nucleotides outside the gene matches: 13. The CDR3 region is CASSQRQGKHYGYTF. The CDR3 DNA reads as TGTGCCAGTTCCCAAAGACAGGGTAAACACTATGGCTACACCTTC.

The chain has TRBV7-9 and TRBJ2-7; 8 nucleotides line up with TRBD1. The CDR3 runs 15 residues. The trim removed 1 base at V and 3 bases at J, leaving 5 bases unmatched. The germline CDR1 and CDR2 sequences are SEHNR and FQNEAQ (reference sequence). The CDR3 coding sequence is TGTGCCAGCAGCTTAGGGGGACAGGATGACTACGAGCAGTACTTC. Encoded protein: CASSLGGQDDYEQYF. Full variable domain (remainder filled in from reference TRBV7-9 and TRBJ2-7): DTGVSQNPRHKITKRGQNVTFRCDPISEHNRLYWYRQTLGQGPEFLTYFQNEAQLEKSRLLSDRFSAERPKGSFSTLEIQRTEQGDSAMYLCASSLGGQDDYEQYFGPGTRLTVT.

As DNA, the CDR3 is TGTGCCAGCAGCTTATTCGGGCGGGGAGATGAAAAACTGTTTTTT. This translates into CASSLFGRGDEKLFF. The gene calls are TRBV11-3 and TRBJ1-4; D is undetermined. The CDR3 totals 15 residues. Trimming removed 2 bases at V and 6 bases at J, with 13 bases between. CDR1 is SGHNT, CDR2 YENEEA, per germline.

The rearrangement joins TRBV3-1 (or the pseudogene TRBV3-2) to TRBJ2-4; perhaps TRBD2 as D (7 bases). Germline CDR1 is LGHDT and CDR2 is YNNKEL (reference sequence). The CDR3 sequence is 15 residues long. The V end lost 3 bases, the J end lost 5 bases, and 14 bases lay between the germline ends. The CDR3: CASSQSGGKQNIQYF. The CDR3 nucleotides read TGTGCCAGCAGCCAGTCGGGGGGCAAACAAAACATTCAGTACTTC.

The J gene is TRBJ2-1, the V gene TRBV19; the D gene is possibly TRBD1 (6 bases). Trimming cost V 3 bases and J 6 bases, with 12 bases left between them. Germline CDR1 is LNHDA and CDR2 is SQIVND (reference sequence). This CDR3 has 14 amino acids. CDR3 nucleotides: TGTGCCAGTAGTATTACAGGGCAAGGCAATGAGCAGTTCTTC. It specifies CASSITGQGNEQFF.

V is TRBV5-1 and J is TRBJ2-7; D possibly corresponds to TRBD2 (5 bases). The CDR3 runs 12 residues. Germline V CDR1 and CDR2: SGHRS, YFSETQ. Trimming pared 4 bases from V and 5 bases from J, leaving 10 bases between. CDR3 nucleotides: TGCGCCAGCAGCGGTGTCGGGAACGAGCAGTACTTC. Translating it yields CASSGVGNEQYF.

The rearrangement joins TRBV11-2 to TRBJ2-3; 12 nucleotides agree with TRBD2. Germline values: CDR1 SGHAT, CDR2 FQNNGV. This CDR3 has 16 amino acids. V lost 6 bases to trimming and J lost 3 bases; unmatched junction nucleotides: 7. CDR3 sequence: CASSLTSGGGTDTQYF. The DNA for the CDR3 is TGTGCCAGCAGTTTGACTAGCGGGGGAGGGACAGATACGCAGTATTTT.

The CDR3 spells CASSPMDTRFYEQYF. CDR3 in DNA: TGTGCCAGCAGTCCGATGGACACTCGGTTCTACGAGCAGTACTTC. The chain carries TRBV27 and TRBJ2-7, with D maybe TRBD1 (5 bases). The germline V and J ends were trimmed by 5 bases and 3 bases, with 17 bases remaining between them. Per the germline V gene, CDR1 is MNHEY and CDR2 is SMNVEV (reference sequence). The CDR3 runs 15 residues.